This T cell receptor (beta chain) was documented in a study of early T cells in non-severe SARS-CoV-2 infection. Attachment of unique molecular identifiers to individual cDNA molecules was performed. MiXCR, run by TCRdb on the 5' RACE reads, gives a single entry per CDR3 protein. The data show roughly 51,000 distinct CDR3 sequences, around 7.7% seen once. CDR1 and CDR2 (germline): DFQATT, SNEGSKA (reference sequence). V was cut by 5 bases and J by 1 base, with 17 bases left in between. The CDR3 consists of 15 residues. This clonotype was detected ten times or more. Sequencing used whole blood, obtained at baseline. The TCR sequence derives from an adult who was a healthcare worker with PCR-confirmed SARS-CoV-2 infection or an uninfected control (not recorded which). The chain employs TRBV20-1 and TRBJ1-1, with D maybe TRBD1 (5 bases). The DNA of the CDR3 is TGCAGTGCTTTCTCCGGGGCCACCTCGAACACTGAAGCTTTCTTT. Translation: CSAFSGATSNTEAFF.